This entry lists 32 T cell receptor beta chains sequenced from one sample in a study of spatial heterogeneity in lung cancer. TCRdb reprocessed the 5' RACE reads with MiXCR, giving one entry per CDR3 protein. The sample includes almost 75,000 distinct CDR3 sequences, 13% of them seen just once. The time point is: sample taken at primary tumor resection. Researchers sequenced whole RNA taken from tumor, nontumor lung or frozen PBMC without sorting. The input for sequencing was PBMCs, taken at surgery. These receptors all stem from a male donor with early-stage non-small cell lung cancer.

The CDR3 reads CASSYSLGAQPQHF. The CDR3, as DNA: TGTGCCAGCAGTTACTCGTTAGGGGCCCAGCCCCAGCATTTT. This chain joins TRBV6-2 or TRBV6-3 and TRBJ1-5; tentatively, D is TRBD1 (5 bases). The CDR3 contains 14 residues. Germline V lookup: CDR1 MNHEY, CDR2 SVGEGT. V was shortened by 0 bases and J by 7 bases, with 10 bases between the two germline ends.

This clonotype occurred a few times. The chain has TRBV6-2 or TRBV6-3 and TRBJ1-2; no definite D call. Germline assignment: CDR1 MNHEY and CDR2 SVGEGT. CDR3 length: 16 residues. The V end lost 2 bases, the J end lost 0 bases, and 13 bases lay between the germline ends. Here the CDR3 reads CASSYPLGSPNYGYTF. The DNA for the CDR3 is TGTGCCAGCAGTTACCCTTTGGGAAGCCCTAACTATGGCTACACCTTC.

This clonotype was counted many times. The V and J genes are TRBV11-2 and TRBJ2-1; perhaps TRBD2 as D (6 bases). The CDR3 is 15 amino acids. V lost 4 bases and J 5 bases, leaving 15 bases between the germline ends. The germline V gene encodes CDR1 SGHAT and CDR2 FQNNGV. The CDR3 DNA reads TGTGCCAGCAGCTCCCGGGACTTAGGAGACAATGAGCAGTTCTTC. Translation: CASSSRDLGDNEQFF.

The V gene is TRBV21-1, the J gene TRBJ1-5; no DNA check was done on the table's D call, TRBD1. TRBV21-1 is labeled a pseudogene. The CDR3 has 17 residues. The CDR3 loop is CASTRHPPQDGNQPQHF. CDR3 coding DNA: TGTGCCAGCACCCGTCACCCCCCCCAGGACGGCAATCAGCCCCAGCATTTT.

CDR3 protein: CASSLGGGWNTEAFF. The DNA of the CDR3 is TGTGCCAGTAGCCTGGGGGGAGGTTGGAACACTGAAGCTTTCTTT. The rearrangement uses TRBV19 and TRBJ1-1; a weak D match, TRBD1 (5 bases). Germline V gene data show CDR1 as LNHDA and CDR2 as SQIVND (reference sequence). The length of the CDR3 is 15 residues. V was clipped by 6 bases and J by 1 base, with 15 bases between them. The whole variable domain, remainder taken from reference TRBV19 and TRBJ1-1, is DGGITQSPKYLFRKEGQNVTLSCEQNLNHDAMYWYRQDPGQGLRLIYYSQIVNDFQKGDIAEGYSVSREKKESFPLTVTSAQKNPTAFYLCASSLGGGWNTEAFFGQGTRLTVV.

This clonotype was recorded many times. CDR3 nucleotides: TGTGCCAGCAGTATAACAGCCATGAACACTGAAGCTTTCTTT. Translated, it gives CASSITAMNTEAFF. The rearrangement links TRBV27 to TRBJ1-1; D uncertain. V lost 5 bases, J lost 0 bases, and 10 bases lay in between. CDR1 and CDR2 from the germline V gene are MNHEY and SMNVEV (reference sequence). CDR3 length equals 14 residues.

There are a few counts of this clonotype. V gene TRBV11-3 combines with J gene TRBJ2-1; D possibly uses TRBD1 or TRBD2 (6 bases each). V was pared by 3 bases and J by 4 bases, with 13 bases between. The CDR3 sequence is 15 residues long. CDR1 is SGHNT and CDR2 is YENEEA in the germline V gene. The CDR3 loop is CASSFARGGYNEQFF. The CDR3, as DNA: TGTGCCAGCAGCTTTGCCAGGGGAGGATACAATGAGCAGTTCTTC.

In this sample, this clonotype turned up a few times. This chain connects TRBV12-3 or TRBV12-4 to TRBJ2-7; TRBD2 might be the D (6 bases). The CDR3 covers 13 residues. The V end lost 3 bases, the J end lost 7 bases, and 13 bases lay between the germline ends. CDR3 sequence reads: CASSFSPSVEQYF. CDR3 coding DNA: TGTGCCAGCAGTTTTAGTCCTAGCGTTGAGCAGTACTTC.

Ten or more counts support this clonotype. The V and J genes are TRBV9 and TRBJ2-1; 8 nucleotides match TRBD1. V was pared by 4 bases and J by 7 bases, with 10 bases of the junction left unmatched. This CDR3 comprises 15 residues. Per the germline V gene, CDR1 is SGDLS and CDR2 is YYNGEE. CDR3 sequence: CASSSGGATGNEQFF. As DNA, the CDR3 is TGTGCCAGCAGCTCAGGGGGCGCGACCGGGAATGAGCAGTTCTTC.

This clonotype appeared many times. The chain is built from TRBV19 and TRBJ2-1, with 8 bases aligning to TRBD2. CDR3 size: 19 residues. Germline lookup yields CDR1 LNHDA and CDR2 SQIVND (reference sequence). V dropped 10 bases and J dropped 8; count of bases not matched to a gene: 28. The CDR3 DNA sequence: TGTGCCACCACGAAATTTAGCGGGACTTTCTCAATCCCAACAGATGAGCAGTTCTTC. Protein product: CATTKFSGTFSIPTDEQFF.

This clonotype appeared a few times. The chain is built from TRBV15 and TRBJ1-1; 8 bases map to TRBD1. V lost 3 bases to trimming and J lost 1 base; unmatched junction nucleotides: 7. This CDR3 region has 16 residues. The germline CDR1 and CDR2 sequences are LNHNV and YYDKDF (reference sequence). The CDR3 sequence is CATSSPKGTGNTEAFF. The CDR3 nucleotides are TGTGCCACCAGCAGCCCCAAAGGGACAGGGAACACTGAAGCTTTCTTT.

V and J are TRBV28 and TRBJ2-2; 8 positions match TRBD1. The CDR3 spans 13 residues. After removal of 8 bases from V and 4 bases from J, the junction contained 3 bases not matched to a gene. Germline assignment: CDR1 MDHEN and CDR2 SYDVKM. The CDR3 bases are TGTGCCAGCCAGGGGGCGGTCACCGGGGAGCTGTTTTTT. This translates into CASQGAVTGELFF.

In this sample, this clonotype turned up a few times. The rearrangement uses TRBV7-2 and TRBJ2-5; D is undetermined. Between the trimmed V and J ends, which lost 4 bases and 4 bases, there was a span of 16 bases. Looked up from germline, CDR1 is SGHTA and CDR2 is FQGNSA. The CDR3 runs 15 residues. The CDR3 bases are TGTGCCAGCAGCTCGCAACCTGGCCTGGGAGAGACCCAGTACTTC. Translating gives CASSSQPGLGETQYF.

The chain employs TRBV4-2 and TRBJ2-7, with 7 positions matching TRBD1. This CDR3 is built from 15 residues. The germline V gene has CDR1 LGHNA and CDR2 YNFKEQ. V was clipped by 1 base and J by 2 bases; unmatched bases: 5. CDR3 nucleotides: TGTGCCAGCAGCCAAGGCACAGGGGTAACCTACGAGCAGTACTTC. This sequence encodes CASSQGTGVTYEQYF.

The chain links TRBV30 to TRBJ2-4, with D perhaps TRBD1 (5 bases). The CDR3 is 14 residues long. V lost 3 bases and J lost 2, with 11 bases in between. Germline lookup yields CDR1 GTSNPN and CDR2 SVGIG (reference sequence). The CDR3 here is CAWSRSGTKNIQYF. The CDR3, as DNA: TGTGCCTGGAGCCGTTCAGGGACCAAAAACATTCAGTACTTC.

This chain uses TRBV7-8 with TRBJ1-1; unclear D gene. V lost 1 base and J 5 bases, leaving 8 bases between the germline ends. The length of the CDR3 is 13 residues. Germline V gene sequence: CDR1 SGHVS, CDR2 FQNEAQ. CDR3 nucleotide sequence: TGTGCCAGCAGCTTAGTGGAGCGGACTGAAGCTTTCTTT. This sequence encodes CASSLVERTEAFF.

A few counts support this clonotype. The chain has TRBV4-1 and TRBJ2-7, with D maybe TRBD1 (6 bases). With 0 bases removed from V and 2 bases from J, the gap between germline ends came to 11 bases. The germline V gene has CDR1 MGHRA and CDR2 YSYEKL. This CDR3 contains 15 residues. The DNA of the CDR3 is TGCGCCAGCAGCCAAGATGGACAGACCACCTACGAGCAGTACTTC. It translates to CASSQDGQTTYEQYF.

This clonotype was found many times. This chain connects TRBV6-2 or TRBV6-3 to TRBJ2-5, with 7 bases aligning to TRBD1. From germline, CDR1 is MNHEY and CDR2 SVGEGT. The CDR3 is 12 amino acids. With V trimmed by 11 bases and J by 4 bases, 7 bases remained unmatched. CDR3 DNA sequence: TGTGCCCACAGGGGCGAACGAGAGACCCAGTACTTC. Translation gives CAHRGERETQYF.

Only a few counts were recorded for this clonotype. V and J are TRBV4-3 and TRBJ1-2; D gene uncertain. V lost 0 bases, J lost 9 bases, and 11 bases lay in between. This CDR3 is 13 amino acids long. Per germline, CDR1 LGHNA and CDR2 YSLEER. The CDR3 loop reads CASSQEGVARYTF. The CDR3 DNA is TGCGCCAGCAGCCAAGAGGGAGTGGCTCGCTACACCTTC.

A few counts support this clonotype. V gene TRBV29-1 combines with J gene TRBJ2-3; 7 bases map to TRBD1. With 1 base clipped from V and 4 bases from J, the junction kept 5 bases outside the gene matches. CDR3 length: 14 residues. CDR1 and CDR2 from the germline V gene are SQVTM and ANQGSEA. CDR3 amino acids: CSVEATGLADTQYF. In DNA form, the CDR3 reads TGCAGCGTTGAAGCGACAGGGTTGGCAGATACGCAGTATTTT.

This clonotype has more than one count but fewer than ten. The chain carries TRBV11-2 and TRBJ2-3; D perhaps matches TRBD2 (5 bases). V was pared by 6 bases and J by 1 base, with 17 bases between. CDR1 and CDR2 from the germline V gene are SGHAT and FQNNGV. This CDR3 is built from 16 residues. The CDR3, as DNA: TGTGCCAGCAGTTCGCCAGCGGTCCCTCGCACAGATACGCAGTATTTT. Protein sequence: CASSSPAVPRTDTQYF.

V is TRBV6-6 and J is TRBJ2-7, with 9 bases identical to TRBD1. This CDR3 spans 13 amino acids. CDR1 is MNHNY and CDR2 is SVGAGI in the germline V gene (reference sequence). Trimming removed 6 bases from V and 2 bases from J; junction bases left unmatched: 2. DNA of the CDR3: TGTGCCAGCAGGTGGACAGGGGCCTACGAGCAGTACTTC. It translates to CASRWTGAYEQYF.

The rearrangement links TRBV20-1 to TRBJ2-4; D may correspond to TRBD1 or TRBD2 (5 bases each). Germline CDR1 reads DFQATT; CDR2 reads SNEGSKA (reference sequence). This CDR3 contains 14 residues. V was cut by 5 bases and J by 6 bases, with 17 bases left in between. CDR3 sequence (DNA): TGCAGTGCTGGAACAATAACCGGGGCAAACATTCAGTACTTC. Protein: CSAGTITGANIQYF.

This clonotype has ten or more counts. The V call is TRBV6-5, the J call TRBJ1-1; D is unclear. This CDR3 is 13 amino acids long. In germline, CDR1 is MNHEY, CDR2 SVGAGI. Trimming removed 5 bases from V and 6 bases from J, with 13 bases in between. In nucleotides, the CDR3 is TGTGCCAGCAGTCCCCCCGGGGTCCCTGAAGCTTTCTTT. As protein: CASSPPGVPEAFF.

This clonotype was counted between two and nine times. The V call is TRBV14, the J call TRBJ1-1; 8 nucleotides agree with TRBD1. Germline CDR1 reads SGHDN; CDR2 reads FVKESK. The ends lost 4 bases at V and 10 bases at J; junction bases unmatched: 14. This CDR3 is built from 15 residues. The CDR3 region is CASSLTTGALIRAFF. CDR3 sequence (DNA): TGTGCCAGCAGCCTTACGACAGGGGCCCTGATCCGAGCTTTCTTT.

This clonotype has a count of ten or more. The rearrangement joins TRBV25-1 to TRBJ1-3, with D possibly matching TRBD1 (5 bases). The CDR3 is 15 residues long. V was clipped by 2 bases and J by 4 bases, with 12 bases between them. Germline lookup yields CDR1 MGHDK and CDR2 SYGVNS. CDR3 amino acids: CASSETGSSGNTIYF. For the CDR3, the DNA is TGTGCCAGCAGTGAAACAGGATCTTCAGGAAACACCATATATTTT.

This chain connects TRBV6-5 to TRBJ1-1, with a weak D call TRBD1 (6 bases). The germline CDR1 and CDR2 sequences are MNHEY and SVGAGI. This CDR3 spans 13 amino acids. With 2 bases removed from V and 5 bases from J, the gap between germline ends came to 9 bases. The chain's CDR3 is CASSYPGQTEAFF. The CDR3 DNA sequence: TGTGCCAGCAGTTACCCCGGACAGACTGAAGCTTTCTTT.

The V gene is TRBV9, the J gene TRBJ2-7, with 10 bases matching TRBD2. In germline, CDR1 is SGDLS, CDR2 YYNGEE. With 0 bases clipped from V and 6 bases from J, the junction kept 9 bases outside the gene matches. The CDR3 covers 16 residues. CDR3 amino acids: CASSVGSSGSIAEQYF. The CDR3 region has the DNA TGTGCCAGCAGCGTAGGTTCTAGCGGGAGTATCGCCGAGCAGTACTTC. The variable domain in full, with the rest retrieved from reference TRBV9 and TRBJ2-7, is DSGVTQTPKHLITATGQRVTLRCSPRSGDLSVYWYQQSLDQGLQFLIQYYNGEERAKGNILERFSAQQFPDLHSELNLSSLELGDSALYFCASSVGSSGSIAEQYFGPGTRLTVT.

In its sample, this clonotype was seen a few times. This sequence joins TRBV7-2 and TRBJ2-1; D might be TRBD2 (6 bases). From germline, CDR1 is SGHTA and CDR2 FQGNSA. The CDR3 length is 17 residues. V was pared by 1 base and J by 1 base, with 14 bases between. DNA of the CDR3: TGTGCCAGCAGCTTAGTTCACGGGGGACGGTCCTACAATGAGCAGTTCTTC. Protein: CASSLVHGGRSYNEQFF.

This clonotype was seen only a few times. The rearrangement links TRBV9 to TRBJ2-7; D is ambiguous. The V gene lost 6 bases and the J gene lost 0 bases, with 13 bases spanning the gap. Germline-derived CDR1 and CDR2 are SGDLS and YYNGEE. The CDR3 runs to 14 residues. CDR3 in amino acids: CASNTGSYSYEQYF. The CDR3 DNA follows: TGTGCCAGCAATACCGGGTCCTACTCCTACGAGCAGTACTTC.

The sample holds a few counts of this clonotype. The chain joins TRBV11-2 to TRBJ2-1; unclear D gene. The CDR3 extends over 15 amino acids. The germline V and J ends were trimmed by 4 bases and 9 bases, with 19 bases remaining between them. The germline V gene encodes CDR1 SGHAT and CDR2 FQNNGV. CDR3 DNA sequence: TGTGCCAGCAGCTCCCGTCTAGTGAGGTCTGGTGAGCAGTTCTTC. This codes for CASSSRLVRSGEQFF.

This clonotype was counted at least ten times. The gene calls are TRBV5-1 and TRBJ2-1; TRBD1 or TRBD2 may be the D gene (5 bases each). The CDR3 sequence is 15 residues long. Between the trimmed V and J ends, which lost 1 base and 5 bases, there was a span of 13 bases. CDR1 and CDR2 from the germline V gene are SGHRS and YFSETQ. CDR3 DNA sequence: TGCGCCAGCAGCTTGCAATCGGGGACCCACAATGAGCAGTTCTTC. This sequence encodes CASSLQSGTHNEQFF. The full variable domain, with the rest looked up from reference TRBV5-1 and TRBJ2-1, is KAGVTQTPRYLIKTRGQQVTLSCSPISGHRSVSWYQQTPGQGLQFLFEYFSETQRNKGNFPGRFSGRQFSNSRSEMNVSTLELGDSALYLCASSLQSGTHNEQFFGPGTRLTVL.